This entry lists 18 T cell receptor beta chains sequenced from one sample in a study of PD-1 blockade in classical Hodgkin lymphoma (dated by TCRdb to the early 2020s). What this sample's time point label stands for: cycle 4 day 1 (C4D1), after more than five weeks of nivolumab. Every trial patient had relapsed after autologous stem cell transplantation, and cohorts A, B and C differed in prior brentuximab vedotin exposure. A Miltenyi CD4+ T cell isolation kit was used for magnetic negative selection to purify CD4+ T cells from thawed PBMCs. Library creation used the immunoSEQ multiplex PCR assay. TCRdb obtained this table from immuneACCESS and retained in-frame rearrangements with V and J assigned. These tables miss some clones; where compared with another copy, unresolved V genes account for less than half of the shortfall, and the remainder is unexplained. The sample table holds tens of thousands of clones, of which under 75% were seen once. Less than 1.5% of the sample is in the top ten clones.

The specimen was CD4+ T cells from blood, collected before the fourth cycle of nivolumab. These receptors came from a human donor with classical Hodgkin lymphoma.

The V and J genes are TRBV18 and TRBJ2-5; D is possibly TRBD1 (6 bases). CDR3 size: 15 residues. Germline V lookup: CDR1 KGHSH, CDR2 LQKENI. V was pared by 3 bases and J by 2 bases, with 13 bases between. The CDR3 reads CASSPPGQFQETQYF. For the CDR3, the DNA is TGTGCCAGCTCACCCCCAGGACAGTTTCAAGAGACCCAGTACTTC. Variable domain in full (rest from reference TRBV18 and TRBJ2-5): NAGVMQNPRHLVRRRGQEARLRCSPMKGHSHVYWYRQLPEEGLKFMVYLQKENIIDESGMPKERFSAEFPKEGPSILRIQQVVRGDSAAYFCASSPPGQFQETQYFGPGTRLLVL.

The chain joins TRBV9 to TRBJ1-2, with a weak D call TRBD1 (6 bases). Germline V lookup: CDR1 SGDLS, CDR2 YYNGEE. The CDR3 extends over 14 amino acids. The ends were cut back, 3 bases at V and 6 bases at J, with 15 bases in the middle. The DNA of the CDR3 is TGTGCCAGCAGCGCGATCCAGGGGATGGATGGCTACACCTTC. It yields the protein CASSAIQGMDGYTF.

As DNA, the CDR3 is TGTGCCAGCAGATTACAGGGATACCCCTATCAGCCCCAGCATTTT. Amino acids: CASRLQGYPYQPQHF. This chain uses TRBV27 with TRBJ1-5; weak D call: TRBD1 (6 bases). CDR1 MNHEY and CDR2 SMNVEV come from the germline V gene (reference sequence). Trimming shortened V by 6 bases and J by 5 bases, and 17 bases separated the two germline ends. CDR3 length: 15 amino acids.

The chain carries TRBV7-2 and TRBJ2-3; 10 nucleotides match TRBD1. This CDR3 is 18 amino acids long. CDR1 and CDR2 from the germline V gene are SGHTA and FQGNSA. V lost 5 bases and J lost 0; bases outside the gene matches: 11. The CDR3 loop reads CASSLRQGAFPSTDTQYF. The DNA of the CDR3 is TGTGCCAGCAGCCTGCGACAGGGGGCGTTCCCTAGCACAGATACGCAGTATTTT.

This clone has more than one count but fewer than ten. The chain couples TRBV12-5 to TRBJ2-4, with D uncertain. The germline CDR1 and CDR2 sequences are LGHNT and FRNRAP. There are 16 residues in the CDR3. The germline V and J ends were trimmed by 0 bases and 3 bases, with 12 bases remaining between them. The CDR3 DNA sequence: TGTGCTAGTGGTTTGGTCCTGGGAAGGGACAAAAACATTCAGTACTTC. Translating it yields CASGLVLGRDKNIQYF.

This clone was seen only once. This chain uses TRBV19 with TRBJ1-5; D unresolved. Germline CDR1 is LNHDA and CDR2 is SQIVND (reference sequence). The CDR3 runs 15 residues. Trimming removed 3 bases from V and 7 bases from J, with 16 bases in between. CDR3 DNA: TGTGCCAGTAGTATTGTTCGGGGAATAGGACAGCCCCAGCATTTT. This encodes CASSIVRGIGQPQHF.

This clone was observed a handful of times. V and J are TRBV30 and TRBJ1-5; D might be TRBD1 (6 bases). The V end was cut by 4 bases, the J end by 5 bases, with 12 bases between. The germline V gene encodes CDR1 GTSNPN and CDR2 SVGIG (reference sequence). The CDR3 extends over 13 amino acids. The CDR3 DNA reads TGTGCCTGGAAGGGGACATTGGATCAGCCCCAGCATTTT. Translation: CAWKGTLDQPQHF.

V usage is TRBV9 and J usage is TRBJ2-2; weak D call: TRBD1 (6 bases). Germline V gene lookup returns CDR1 SGDLS and CDR2 YYNGEE. Trimming took 0 bases from V and 1 from J, leaving 13 bases between them. The CDR3 has 17 residues. CDR3 bases: TGTGCCAGCAGCGTAGCGTTCGGGACACGGAACACCGGGGAGCTGTTTTTT. This translates into CASSVAFGTRNTGELFF. Using reference TRBV9 and TRBJ2-2 for the parts outside the CDR3, the full variable domain is DSGVTQTPKHLITATGQRVTLRCSPRSGDLSVYWYQQSLDQGLQFLIQYYNGEERAKGNILERFSAQQFPDLHSELNLSSLELGDSALYFCASSVAFGTRNTGELFFGEGSRLTVL.

This rearrangement joins TRBV4-1 to TRBJ2-5, with TRBD2 identical over 7 bases. This CDR3 is 14 amino acids long. Germline CDR1 MGHRA, CDR2 YSYEKL. Unmatched junction bases numbered 12, after V lost 5 bases and J lost 9 bases. Here the CDR3 DNA reads TGCGCCAGCAGCATGACGGGGGGAGGCGGGGCCCAGTACTTC. Protein: CASSMTGGGGAQYF.

The rearrangement joins TRBV11-2 to TRBJ1-2; D unresolved. This CDR3 is built from 13 residues. The germline CDR1 and CDR2 sequences are SGHAT and FQNNGV. The V gene lost 5 bases and the J gene lost 8 bases, with 15 bases spanning the gap. DNA of the CDR3: TGTGCCAGCAGCCCCGCTTCCTTTGTGGGCTACACCTTC. It codes for CASSPASFVGYTF.

The chain couples TRBV5-1 to TRBJ2-1, with 7 bases fitting TRBD1. This CDR3 spans 16 amino acids. Germline V CDR1 and CDR2: SGHRS, YFSETQ. V was pared by 0 bases and J by 9 bases, with 12 bases of the junction left unmatched. This chain's CDR3 is CASSLEPGQLNFEQFF. DNA for the CDR3: TGCGCCAGCAGCTTGGAACCGGGACAGCTCAATTTTGAGCAGTTCTTC. Complete variable domain (other parts from reference TRBV5-1 and TRBJ2-1): KAGVTQTPRYLIKTRGQQVTLSCSPISGHRSVSWYQQTPGQGLQFLFEYFSETQRNKGNFPGRFSGRQFSNSRSEMNVSTLELGDSALYLCASSLEPGQLNFEQFFGPGTRLTVL.

The chain combines TRBV4-2 with TRBJ2-3; D may correspond to TRBD1 or TRBD2 (6 bases each). V was pared by 1 base and J by 4 bases, with 15 bases between. CDR3 length: 16 amino acids. Germline V gives CDR1 LGHNA, CDR2 YNFKEQ. The CDR3 nucleotides are TGTGCCAGCAGCCAAGTCGAGGGGGGTGTATCAGATACGCAGTATTTT. This translates into CASSQVEGGVSDTQYF.

The chain recombines TRBV13 with TRBJ2-1, with 12 bases lining up with TRBD2. Per germline, CDR1 PRHDT and CDR2 FYEKMQ (reference sequence). J was trimmed by 12 bases and V by 5 bases; bases with no gene match: 11. The CDR3 runs to 15 residues. The CDR3 sequence is CASSPRLAGVMGQFF. In DNA, the CDR3 is TGTGCCAGCAGCCCACGACTAGCGGGGGTCATGGGGCAGTTCTTC.

V and J are TRBV4-3 and TRBJ2-4; D might be TRBD1 or TRBD2, each matching 5 bases. CDR3 size: 17 residues. The V end lost 3 bases, the J end lost 2 bases, and 17 bases lay between the germline ends. Looked up from germline, CDR1 is LGHNA and CDR2 is YSLEER. CDR3 DNA: TGCGCCAGCAGCCATGACAGAATCCGCGGGCCCAAAAACATTCAGTACTTC. Translation: CASSHDRIRGPKNIQYF.

This clone was detected only once. The chain couples TRBV14 to TRBJ2-2; D is undetermined. There are 13 residues in the CDR3. Trimming pared 0 bases from V and 7 bases from J, leaving 6 bases between. The germline V gene encodes CDR1 SGHDN and CDR2 FVKESK. The CDR3, as DNA: TGTGCCAGCAGCCAAGACCTGGTCGGGGAGCTGTTTTTT. It yields the protein CASSQDLVGELFF.

The V and J genes are TRBV7-2 and TRBJ2-3, with D unclear. The ends were cut back, 3 bases at V and 2 bases at J, with 12 bases in the middle. The CDR3 runs to 15 residues. Germline V gene data show CDR1 as SGHTA and CDR2 as FQGNSA. CDR3 bases: TGTGCCAGCAGCTTTTACCTCATAGACACAGATACGCAGTATTTT. Translated: CASSFYLIDTDTQYF.

The CDR3 bases are TGTGCCAGCAGTTATGAAGGCCGGAGCACAGATACGCAGTATTTT. Translating it yields CASSYEGRSTDTQYF. This rearrangement joins TRBV6-5 to TRBJ2-3, with unresolved D. V gave up 3 bases and J gave up 0 bases, with 10 bases separating them. Germline CDR1 is MNHEY and CDR2 is SVGAGI. The CDR3 loop spans 15 amino acids.

The chain couples TRBV9 to TRBJ2-3, with 11 nucleotides matching TRBD2. V shed 0 bases and J 5 bases; nucleotides not matched to a gene: 5. CDR1 is SGDLS, CDR2 YYNGEE, per germline. The CDR3 has 16 residues. DNA for the CDR3: TGTGCCAGCAGCGTAGGGGGGACTAGCGGTGGAGATACGCAGTATTTT. Translating gives CASSVGGTSGGDTQYF.